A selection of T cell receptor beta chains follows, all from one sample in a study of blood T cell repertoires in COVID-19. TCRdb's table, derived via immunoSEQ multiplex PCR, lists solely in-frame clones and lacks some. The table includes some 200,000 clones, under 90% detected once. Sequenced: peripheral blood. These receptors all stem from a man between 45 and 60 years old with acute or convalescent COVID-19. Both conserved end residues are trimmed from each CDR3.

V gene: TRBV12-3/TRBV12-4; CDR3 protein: ASSRDSYYGYT
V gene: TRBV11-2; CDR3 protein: ASSFSSGDLYEQY
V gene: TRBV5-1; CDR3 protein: ASSLDGGDNSPLH
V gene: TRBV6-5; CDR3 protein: ASSSPRGEREETQY
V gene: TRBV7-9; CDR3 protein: ASSLEQENTGELF
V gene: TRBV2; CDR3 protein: ASKGANANYGYT
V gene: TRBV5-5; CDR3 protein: ASSSQGGNNQPQH
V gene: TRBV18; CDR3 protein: ASSPPSKETQY
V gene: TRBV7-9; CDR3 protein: AITGGDLPNTEAF
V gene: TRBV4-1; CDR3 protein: ASSQERARLYEQY
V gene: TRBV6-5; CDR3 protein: ASSSPLASSYNEQF
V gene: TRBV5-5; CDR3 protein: ASSSMRDFRGGEQF
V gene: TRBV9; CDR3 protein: ASSASWQGYSPLH
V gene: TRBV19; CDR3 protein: ASRSDTGGNQPQH
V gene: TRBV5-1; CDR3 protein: ASSGTDNSPLH
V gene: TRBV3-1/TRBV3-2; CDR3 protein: ASSQQTDTQY
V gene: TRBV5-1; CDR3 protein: ASSAQSGTEIYYGYT
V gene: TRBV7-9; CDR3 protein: ASSPYSGLRSF
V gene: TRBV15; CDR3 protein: ATSRAKGAIDTQY
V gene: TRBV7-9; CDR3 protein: ASSPSGAVETQY
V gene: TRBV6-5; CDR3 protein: ASDWGRPSYEQY
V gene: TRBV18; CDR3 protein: ASLPRGLDTEAF
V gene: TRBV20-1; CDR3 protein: SASGQNYGYT
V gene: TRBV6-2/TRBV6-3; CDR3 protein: ASSRNAGQGFATNEKLF
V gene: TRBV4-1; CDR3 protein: ASSQVAGQSNQPQH
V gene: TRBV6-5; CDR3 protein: ASRGVDGYT
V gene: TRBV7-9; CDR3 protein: ASSFQQGNEKLF
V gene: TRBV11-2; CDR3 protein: ASSLRTALSSGNTIY
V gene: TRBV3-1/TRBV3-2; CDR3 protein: ASSQAGVEKLF
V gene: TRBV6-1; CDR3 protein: ASSESAGARPNEKLF
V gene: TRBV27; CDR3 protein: ASSGGGYNQPQH
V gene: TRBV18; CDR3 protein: ASSPLENPAGYT
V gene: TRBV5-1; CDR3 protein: ASSLVSGTYEQY
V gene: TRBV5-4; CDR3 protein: ASSPGTLTDTQY
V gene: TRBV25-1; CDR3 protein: ASNREWNTEAF
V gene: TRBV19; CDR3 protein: ASTRLGGGYGYT
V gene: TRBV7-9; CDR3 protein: ASGLLNTEAF
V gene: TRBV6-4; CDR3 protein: ASSERGAGRNTQY
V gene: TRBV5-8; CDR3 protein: ASSSGTVGTGELF
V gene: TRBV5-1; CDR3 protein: ASSIGQVGGEKLF
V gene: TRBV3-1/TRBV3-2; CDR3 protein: ASSQILRTSGNTIY
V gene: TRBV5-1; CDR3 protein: ASSLAGDQPQH
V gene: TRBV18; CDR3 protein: ASSPPRTGGLGYT
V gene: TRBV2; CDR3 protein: ARDWGQRGQY
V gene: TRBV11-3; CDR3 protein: ASSPQTGAYNEQF
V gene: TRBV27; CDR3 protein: ASSYTTGTAFYT
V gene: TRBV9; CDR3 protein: ASSPRTGSSYNEQF
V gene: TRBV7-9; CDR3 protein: ASSYGSSGNTIY
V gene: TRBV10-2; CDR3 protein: ASSPGTGSEKLF
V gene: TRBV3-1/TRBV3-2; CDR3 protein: ASSQDLSTRKLF
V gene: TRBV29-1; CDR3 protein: SVERAGVYQETQY
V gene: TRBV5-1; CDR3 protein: ASSYPSGGASEQY
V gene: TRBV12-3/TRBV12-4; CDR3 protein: ASSDGEAYEQY
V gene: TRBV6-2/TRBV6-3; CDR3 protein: ASSAGQGSYNEQF
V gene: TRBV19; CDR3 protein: ASRSQGWETQY